This T cell receptor beta chain was captured by sequencing in a study of post-analysis software for immune sequencing data. The wider study: The patients showed relapsing-remitting, secondary progressive and progressive-relapsing multiple sclerosis courses. Findings of the study overall: The normalized Chao1 diversity of multiple sclerosis patients was significantly lower than that of controls. Included in a set of about five TRBV segments more frequent in patients than controls were TRBV5-6, TRBV5-1 and TRBV20-1. Batch-mates among the samples co-clustered strongly by F measure.

As for this clonotype: What it recognizes is unknown.

Germline V lookup: CDR1 SQVTM, CDR2 ANQGSEA. V was clipped by 3 bases and J by 6 bases, with 6 bases between them. The CDR3 sequence is 11 residues long. Prepared TCR beta cDNA libraries contained unique molecular identifiers. There were roughly 0.95 to 10 million T cells, and roughly 0.5 million cDNA molecules came from them. TCRdb processed the PCR reads anew with MiXCR; each CDR3 protein has one entry. The table includes about 680,000 distinct CDR3 sequences, around 64% detected once. The sample comprised blood. The gene calls are TRBV29-1 and TRBJ2-1, with D perhaps being TRBD1 or TRBD2 (5 bases each). This receptor was taken from a girl aged 2 to 10 with multiple sclerosis. The CDR3 sequence: CSVEGTNEQFF. CDR3 sequence (DNA): TGCAGCGTTGAGGGGACCAATGAGCAGTTCTTC.